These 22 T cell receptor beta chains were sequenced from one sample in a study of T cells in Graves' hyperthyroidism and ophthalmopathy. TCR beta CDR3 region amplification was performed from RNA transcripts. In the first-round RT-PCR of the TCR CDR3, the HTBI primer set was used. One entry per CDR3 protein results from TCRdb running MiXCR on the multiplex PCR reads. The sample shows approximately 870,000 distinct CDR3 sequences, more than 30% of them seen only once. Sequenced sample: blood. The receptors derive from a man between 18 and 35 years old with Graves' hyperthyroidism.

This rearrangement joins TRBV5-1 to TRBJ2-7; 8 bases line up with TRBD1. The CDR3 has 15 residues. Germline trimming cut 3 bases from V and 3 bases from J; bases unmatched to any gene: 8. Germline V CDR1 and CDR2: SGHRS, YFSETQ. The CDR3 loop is CASSSPGQGYYEQYF. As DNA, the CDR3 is TGCGCCAGCAGCTCGCCCGGACAGGGCTACTACGAGCAGTACTTC.

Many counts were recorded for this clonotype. The CDR3 reads CSASHGDYEQYF. The CDR3 nucleotides read TGCAGCGCTTCTCACGGGGACTACGAGCAGTACTTC. This chain links TRBV29-1 with TRBJ2-7; the D gene is possibly TRBD2 (5 bases). Germline V gene lookup returns CDR1 SQVTM and CDR2 ANQGSEA. V lost 7 bases and J 3 bases, leaving 13 bases between the germline ends. This CDR3 comprises 12 residues.

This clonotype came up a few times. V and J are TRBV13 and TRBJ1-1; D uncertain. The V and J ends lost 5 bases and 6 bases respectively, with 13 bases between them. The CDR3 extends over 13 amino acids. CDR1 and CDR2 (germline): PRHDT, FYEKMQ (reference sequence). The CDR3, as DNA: TGTGCCAGCAGCCGAGGCGATGTCGCTGAAGCTTTCTTT. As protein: CASSRGDVAEAFF.

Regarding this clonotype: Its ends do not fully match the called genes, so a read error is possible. For the CDR3, the DNA is TGTGCCAGCAGTCCCCTTCCCGGGACAGGGGTGTCCGGGGCCAACGTCCTGACTTTC. Amino acids: CASSPLPGTGVSGANVLTF. This rearrangement joins TRBV24-1 to TRBJ2-6, with TRBD1 identical over 10 bases. The CDR3 sequence is 19 residues long. From germline, CDR1 is KGHDR and CDR2 SFDVKD.

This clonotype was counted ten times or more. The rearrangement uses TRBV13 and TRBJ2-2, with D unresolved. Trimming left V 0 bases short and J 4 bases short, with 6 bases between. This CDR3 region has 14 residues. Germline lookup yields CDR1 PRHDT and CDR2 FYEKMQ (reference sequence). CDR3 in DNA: TGTGCCAGCAGCTTAGGTTACAGCACCGGGGAGCTGTTTTTT. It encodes CASSLGYSTGELFF.

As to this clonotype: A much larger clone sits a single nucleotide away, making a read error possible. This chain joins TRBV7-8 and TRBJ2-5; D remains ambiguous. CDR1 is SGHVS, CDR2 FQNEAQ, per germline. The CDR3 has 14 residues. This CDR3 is CTSSVYLHQETQYF. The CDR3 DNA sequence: TGTACCAGCAGCGTATACCTCCACCAAGAGACCCAGTACTTC.

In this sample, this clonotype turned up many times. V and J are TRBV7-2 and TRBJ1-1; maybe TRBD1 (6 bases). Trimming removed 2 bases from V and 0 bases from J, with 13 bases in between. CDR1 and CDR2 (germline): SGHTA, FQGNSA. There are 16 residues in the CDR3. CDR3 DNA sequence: TGTGCCAGCAGCTTATTCGTGGGGGGCGTGAACACTGAAGCTTTCTTT. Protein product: CASSLFVGGVNTEAFF.

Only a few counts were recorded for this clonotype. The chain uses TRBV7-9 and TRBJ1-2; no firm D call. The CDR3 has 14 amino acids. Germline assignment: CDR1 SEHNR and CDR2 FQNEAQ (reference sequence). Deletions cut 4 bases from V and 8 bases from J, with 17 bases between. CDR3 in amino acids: CASSYPDTPGGYTF. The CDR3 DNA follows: TGTGCCAGCAGCTATCCTGACACCCCAGGAGGCTACACCTTC.

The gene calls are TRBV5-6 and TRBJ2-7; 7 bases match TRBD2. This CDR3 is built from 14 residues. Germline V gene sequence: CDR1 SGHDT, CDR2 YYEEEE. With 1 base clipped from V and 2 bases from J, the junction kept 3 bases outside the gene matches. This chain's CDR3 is CASSLLAAAYEQYF. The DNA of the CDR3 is TGTGCCAGCAGCTTGCTAGCGGCGGCCTACGAGCAGTACTTC.

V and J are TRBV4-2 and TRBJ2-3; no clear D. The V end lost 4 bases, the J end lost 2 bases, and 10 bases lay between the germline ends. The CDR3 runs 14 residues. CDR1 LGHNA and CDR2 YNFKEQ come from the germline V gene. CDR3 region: CASSPQFHTDTQYF. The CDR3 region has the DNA TGTGCCAGCAGCCCCCAGTTTCACACAGATACGCAGTATTTT.

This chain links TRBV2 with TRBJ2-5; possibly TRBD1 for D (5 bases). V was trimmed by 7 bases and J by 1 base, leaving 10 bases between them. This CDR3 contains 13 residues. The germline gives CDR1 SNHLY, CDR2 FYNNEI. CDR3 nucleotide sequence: TGTGCCAGCAATGGGGCACGCCAAGAGACCCAGTACTTC. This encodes CASNGARQETQYF. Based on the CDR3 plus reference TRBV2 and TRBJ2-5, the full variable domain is EPEVTQTPSHQVTQMGQEVILRCVPISNHLYFYWYRQILGQKVEFLVSFYNNEISEKSEIFDDQFSVERPDGSNFTLKIRSTKLEDSAMYFCASNGARQETQYFGPGTRLLVL.

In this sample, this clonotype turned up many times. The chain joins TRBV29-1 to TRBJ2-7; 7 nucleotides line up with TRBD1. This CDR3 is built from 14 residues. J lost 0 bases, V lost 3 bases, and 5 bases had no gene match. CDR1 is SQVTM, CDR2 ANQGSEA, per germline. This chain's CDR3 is CSVETGQSSYEQYF. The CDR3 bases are TGCAGCGTTGAGACGGGACAGTCCTCCTACGAGCAGTACTTC.

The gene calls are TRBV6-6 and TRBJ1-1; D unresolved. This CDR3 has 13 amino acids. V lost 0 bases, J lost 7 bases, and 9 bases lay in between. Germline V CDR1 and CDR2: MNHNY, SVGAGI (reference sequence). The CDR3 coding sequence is TGTGCCAGCAGTTACTCGAGGGAGGGTGAAGCTTTCTTT. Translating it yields CASSYSREGEAFF.

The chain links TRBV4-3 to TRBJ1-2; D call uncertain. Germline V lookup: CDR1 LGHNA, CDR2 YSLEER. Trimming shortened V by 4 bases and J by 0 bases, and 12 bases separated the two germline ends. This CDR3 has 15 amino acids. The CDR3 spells CASSPAGRSNYGYTF. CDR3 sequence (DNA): TGCGCCAGCAGCCCGGCGGGCCGGTCTAACTATGGCTACACCTTC.

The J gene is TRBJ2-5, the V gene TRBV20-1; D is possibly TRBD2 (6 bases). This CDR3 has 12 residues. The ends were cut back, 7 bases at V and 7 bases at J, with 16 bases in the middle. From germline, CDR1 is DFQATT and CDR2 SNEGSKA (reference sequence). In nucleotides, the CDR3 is TGCAGTGGGGACCCCGTGGGGGGGACCCAGTACTTC. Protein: CSGDPVGGTQYF.

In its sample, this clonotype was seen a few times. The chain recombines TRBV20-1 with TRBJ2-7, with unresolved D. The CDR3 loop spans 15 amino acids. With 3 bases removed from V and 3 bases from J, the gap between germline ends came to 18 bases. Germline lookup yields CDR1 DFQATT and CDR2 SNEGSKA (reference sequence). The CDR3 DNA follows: TGCAGTGCTAGTGATGGCCCAGCCGAGAGCTACGAGCAGTACTTC. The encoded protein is CSASDGPAESYEQYF.

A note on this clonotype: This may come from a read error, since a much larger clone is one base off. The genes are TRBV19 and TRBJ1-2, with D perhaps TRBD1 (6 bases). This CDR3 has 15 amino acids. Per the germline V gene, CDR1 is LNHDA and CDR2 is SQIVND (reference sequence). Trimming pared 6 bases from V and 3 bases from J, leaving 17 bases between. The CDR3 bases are TGTGCCAGTAGAGGTAGCGCAGGGGAAGACTATGGCTACACCTTC. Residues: CASRGSAGEDYGYTF. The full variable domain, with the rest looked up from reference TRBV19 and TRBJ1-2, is DGGITQSPKYLFRKEGQNVTLSCEQNLNHDAMYWYRQDPGQGLRLIYYSQIVNDFQKGDIAEGYSVSREKKESFPLTVTSAQKNPTAFYLCASRGSAGEDYGYTFGSGTRLTVV.

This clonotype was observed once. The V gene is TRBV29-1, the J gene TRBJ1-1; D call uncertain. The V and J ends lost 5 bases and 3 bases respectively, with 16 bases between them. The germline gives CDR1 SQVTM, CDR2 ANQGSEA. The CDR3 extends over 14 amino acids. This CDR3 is CSVRSQRTDTEAFF. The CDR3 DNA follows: TGCAGCGTTCGCAGTCAGAGGACCGACACTGAAGCTTTCTTT.

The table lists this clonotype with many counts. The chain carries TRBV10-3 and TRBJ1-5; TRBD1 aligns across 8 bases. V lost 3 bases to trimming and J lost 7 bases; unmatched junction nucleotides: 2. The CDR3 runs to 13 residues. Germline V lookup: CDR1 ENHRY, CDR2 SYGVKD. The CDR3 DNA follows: TGTGCCATCAGTGAACAGGGGGACCAGCCCCAGCATTTT. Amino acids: CAISEQGDQPQHF.

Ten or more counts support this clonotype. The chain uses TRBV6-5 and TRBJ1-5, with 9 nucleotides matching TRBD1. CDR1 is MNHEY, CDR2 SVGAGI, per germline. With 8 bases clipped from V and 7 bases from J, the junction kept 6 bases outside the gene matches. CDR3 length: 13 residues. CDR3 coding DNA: TGTGCCAGCGGGACAGGGACGAGACAGCCCCAGCATTTT. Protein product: CASGTGTRQPQHF.

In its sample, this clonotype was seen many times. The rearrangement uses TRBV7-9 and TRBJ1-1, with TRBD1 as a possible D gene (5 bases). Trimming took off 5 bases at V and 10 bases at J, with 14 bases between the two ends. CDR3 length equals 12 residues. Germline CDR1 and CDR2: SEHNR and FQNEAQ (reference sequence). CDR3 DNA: TGTGCCAGCAGCCTCCTCGGGGGGGGAGCTTTCTTT. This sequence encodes CASSLLGGGAFF.

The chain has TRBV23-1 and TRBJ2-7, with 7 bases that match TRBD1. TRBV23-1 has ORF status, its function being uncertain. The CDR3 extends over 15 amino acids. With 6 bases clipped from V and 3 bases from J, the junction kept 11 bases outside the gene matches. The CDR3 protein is CASSKRLGQSYEQYF. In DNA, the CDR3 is TGCGCCAGCAGCAAACGACTGGGACAGAGCTACGAGCAGTACTTC.